Listed below are T cell receptor beta chains from one sample, sequenced in a study of CD8+ T cells in alopecia areata. Some clones are missing from TCRdb's copy, which holds only in-frame ones; the method was immunoSEQ multiplex PCR. The table includes hundreds of thousands of clones, under 70% detected once. This specimen was CD4+ T cells sorted from blood, taken at week 0. These receptors came from a human donor with alopecia areata. CDR3s leave out the opening cysteine and the closing phenylalanine or tryptophan. D genes are given only for firm matches.

J gene | V gene | D gene | CDR3 protein
TRBJ1-2 | TRBV5-1 | TRBD1 | ASSPDRAGYGYT
TRBJ2-1 | TRBV5-1 | TRBD1 | ASSPGQANEQF
TRBJ2-5 | TRBV30 | TRBD1 | AWRDIGTAKETQY
TRBJ1-6 | TRBV15 | NA | ATSTGPVLH
TRBJ2-3 | TRBV5-1 | TRBD2 | ASSFWASGLRLGGTDTQY
TRBJ1-2 | TRBV30 | TRBD1 | AWTPPDREGYT
TRBJ2-4 | TRBV7-2 | TRBD2 | ASSGGGAAKNIQY
TRBJ1-5 | TRBV30 | TRBD1 | AWSTGQVYQPQH
TRBJ1-2 | TRBV5-6 | NA | ASSINRNQGGYT
TRBJ2-3 | TRBV5-6 | NA | ASSLGHVSSTDTQY
TRBJ2-3 | TRBV29-1 | TRBD2 | SERTSGGADTQY
TRBJ2-5 | TRBV29-1 | NA | SAGTAQETQY
TRBJ2-1 | TRBV5-1 | NA | ASSLAGNPGNEQF
TRBJ1-1 | TRBV30 | TRBD1 | AWRMRDRGFSSTEAF
TRBJ2-1 | TRBV11-3 | NA | ASSSTASSYNEQF